The clone carrying this T cell receptor (beta chain) was seen a handful of times. Its specificity is unknown. The authors used template switching to add a universal primer site and gave cDNA unique molecular identifiers. TCRdb independently ran MiXCR on the 5' RACE reads; one entry per CDR3 protein. The sample shows 1.5 million to 2 million distinct CDR3 sequences, roughly a third of them seen only once. The sample is drawn from a study of identical twins. CDR1 is SEHNR and CDR2 is FQNEAQ in the germline V gene (reference sequence). The V end lost 8 bases, the J end lost 0 bases, and 10 bases lay between the germline ends. CDR3 length: 13 amino acids. Study-level findings and limits: Twins shared out-of-frame alpha sequences with excess low generation probability. Insertion counts were lower in abundant cord blood beta clonotypes, a trend that memory repertoires did not show.

The TCR originated in a newborn girl in good health. The chain links TRBV7-9 to TRBJ1-2, with D maybe TRBD1 (6 bases). Input material: cord blood. The CDR3 protein is CASGQLSNYGYTF. The DNA of the CDR3 is TGTGCCAGCGGACAGCTCTCTAACTATGGCTACACCTTC. Together with reference TRBV7-9 and TRBJ1-2, the CDR3 gives the full variable domain: DTGVSQNPRHKITKRGQNVTFRCDPISEHNRLYWYRQTLGQGPEFLTYFQNEAQLEKSRLLSDRFSAERPKGSFSTLEIQRTEQGDSAMYLCASGQLSNYGYTFGSGTRLTVV.